This entry describes one T cell receptor beta chain. The V gene's germline CDR1 is MNHEY and CDR2 SMNVEV (reference sequence). V was pared by 5 bases and J by 2 bases, with 15 bases between. The CDR3 is 15 amino acids. These data are taken from a study of CD8+ T cells in alopecia areata. Investigators isolated RNA and reverse transcribed it into cDNA to act as the sequencing template. Using immunoSEQ multiplex PCR, the repertoire was profiled, and TCRdb retains in-frame clones only, with some absent. The sample includes 130,000 to 150,000 clones, around two thirds of them seen just once. PBMCs, the starting material, were the source of sorted CD4+ and CD8+ T cells.

The source is a human donor in good health. The V call is TRBV27, the J call TRBJ2-5; D possibly corresponds to TRBD1 (6 bases). The sample was CD8+ T cells sorted from blood. CDR3 DNA sequence: TGTGCCAGCAGTCCCCGGCAAGACAGGCAAGAGACCCAGTACTTC. This encodes CASSPRQDRQETQYF.